The 24 T cell receptor beta chains presented below share a single source sample, sequenced in a study of cytomegalovirus exposure and HLA in healthy donors (TCRdb year 2017). Libraries were built with the immunoSEQ multiplex PCR assay. TCRdb's version of the immuneACCESS table is confined to in-frame rearrangements and falls short of the full clone set. An unresolved V gene accounts for under half of the shortfall where checked; the remainder is of unknown origin. Across this sample there are about 49,000 clones, with around nine tenths seen only once. The top ten clones comprise roughly 1.4% of the sample. Sequencing input: PBMCs. These receptors were obtained from a man in his late teens or twenties in good health and CMV-seronegative.

The rearrangement uses TRBV5-5 and TRBJ1-2, with 7 bases lining up with TRBD1. The CDR3 is made up of 14 amino acids. Per germline, CDR1 SGHKS and CDR2 YYEKEE (reference sequence). The J segment lost 5 bases and the V segment lost 4 bases, leaving 8 bases of the junction unmatched. CDR3 DNA sequence: TGTGCCAGCAGCCGGAACACAGGGGCGTATGGCTACACCTTC. Translated, it gives CASSRNTGAYGYTF.

This rearrangement joins TRBV2 to TRBJ2-3; 12 positions agree with TRBD2. Germline trimming cut 6 bases from V and 2 bases from J; bases unmatched to any gene: 9. CDR1 SNHLY and CDR2 FYNNEI come from the germline V gene. The CDR3 covers 17 residues. CDR3 nucleotides: TGTGCCAGCAGGAGAAGACTAGCGGGAGTATCCACAGATACGCAGTATTTT. Residues: CASRRRLAGVSTDTQYF.

The chain links TRBV28 to TRBJ2-7, with D perhaps TRBD1 (6 bases). Germline assignment: CDR1 MDHEN and CDR2 SYDVKM. The CDR3 spans 15 residues. V was trimmed by 6 bases and J by 6 bases, leaving 21 bases between them. CDR3 coding DNA: TGTGCCAGCAGCCGGCCTAGGGGGAGAGGGCCCGAGCAGTACTTC. Amino acids: CASSRPRGRGPEQYF.

The chain uses TRBV6-5 and TRBJ2-5, with no clear D. The V gene lost 7 bases and the J gene lost 0 bases, with 15 bases spanning the gap. CDR1 is MNHEY, CDR2 SVGAGI, per germline. This CDR3 has 15 amino acids. In DNA form, the CDR3 reads TGTGCCAGCACCTCCCTAAGAACGTACCAAGAGACCCAGTACTTC. Protein: CASTSLRTYQETQYF.

V gene TRBV6-1 combines with J gene TRBJ2-5; 7 bases match TRBD1. V shed 6 bases and J 2 bases; nucleotides not matched to a gene: 3. Germline V gene data show CDR1 as MNHNS and CDR2 as SASEGT. The CDR3 extends over 13 amino acids. The CDR3 coding sequence is TGTGCCAGCAGGTGGGGACAGCAAGAGACCCAGTACTTC. Its translation is CASRWGQQETQYF.

CDR3 amino acids: CASSITVATNEKLFF. The CDR3 DNA sequence: TGTGCCAGCAGCATCACAGTTGCAACTAATGAAAAACTGTTTTTT. The chain uses TRBV7-8 and TRBJ1-4; D remains unclear. The CDR3 contains 15 residues. From germline, CDR1 is SGHVS and CDR2 FQNEAQ. With 5 bases removed from V and 0 bases from J, the gap between germline ends came to 10 bases.

V and J are TRBV27 and TRBJ1-5, with a weak D call TRBD1 (5 bases). The length of the CDR3 is 16 residues. Germline V gene sequence: CDR1 MNHEY, CDR2 SMNVEV (reference sequence). The germline V and J ends were trimmed by 3 bases and 4 bases, with 16 bases remaining between them. In DNA, the CDR3 is TGTGCCAGCAGTTTTGGCACAGGTTTACGGAATCAGCCCCAGCATTTT. Amino acid sequence: CASSFGTGLRNQPQHF.

The rearrangement links TRBV4-3 to TRBJ2-3; 8 bases match TRBD2. The CDR3 is made up of 16 amino acids. Germline V gene lookup returns CDR1 LGHNA and CDR2 YSLEER. V lost 3 bases to trimming and J lost 6 bases; unmatched junction nucleotides: 11. CDR3 nucleotides: TGCGCCAGCAGCCATATATGGAGCGGGAGATCCGATACGCAGTATTTT. Encoded protein: CASSHIWSGRSDTQYF.

The chain carries TRBV7-3 and TRBJ2-7, with D tentatively TRBD2 (6 bases). Germline V CDR1 and CDR2: SGHTA, FQGTGA. V lost 5 bases and J lost 3, with 11 bases in between. The CDR3 has 13 amino acids. The CDR3 DNA sequence: TGTGCCAGCAGCCCAGCGGGTTGCTACGAGCAGTACTTC. It specifies CASSPAGCYEQYF.

The V call is TRBV5-1, the J call TRBJ2-3, with D perhaps matching TRBD2 (6 bases). The germline gives CDR1 SGHRS, CDR2 YFSETQ. V was trimmed by 0 bases and J by 2 bases, leaving 13 bases between them. The CDR3 runs to 16 residues. The CDR3 region has the DNA TGCGCCAGCAGCTTGGGGTTAGCGGAATTCACAGATACGCAGTATTTT. Encoded protein: CASSLGLAEFTDTQYF.

V and J are TRBV7-6 and TRBJ2-5; 12 bases are shared with TRBD2. Germline-derived CDR1 and CDR2 are SGHVS and FNYEAQ. J lost 4 bases, V lost 1 base, and 13 bases had no gene match. The CDR3 is made up of 19 amino acids. The CDR3, as DNA: TGTGCCAGCAGCTTAGACTGGCCTAGCGGGAGGGCCGGGGGAGAGACCCAGTACTTC. This translates into CASSLDWPSGRAGGETQYF.

The chain recombines TRBV11-2 with TRBJ2-1, with 8 bases lining up with TRBD1. The CDR3 has 13 residues. The trim removed 1 base at V and 13 bases at J, leaving 6 bases unmatched. Germline lookup yields CDR1 SGHAT and CDR2 FQNNGV. The CDR3 nucleotides read TGTGCCAGCAGCTTAGTCGTCAGGGGGCTTCAGTTCTTC. Protein sequence: CASSLVVRGLQFF.

The rearrangement joins TRBV27 to TRBJ2-2, with TRBD2 identical over 9 bases. From germline, CDR1 is MNHEY and CDR2 SMNVEV (reference sequence). V was clipped by 3 bases and J by 4 bases; unmatched bases: 24. The CDR3 contains 22 residues. The CDR3 region has the DNA TGTGCCAGCAGTTTCTTCTTCGCGCAACTCGGATCGCGGGAGGGGTTCACCGGGGAGCTGTTTTTT. Amino acid sequence: CASSFFFAQLGSREGFTGELFF.

This clone was seen just once. This rearrangement joins TRBV6-4 to TRBJ2-1; the match to TRBD2 covers 11 bases. V was clipped by 3 bases and J by 8 bases; unmatched bases: 6. This CDR3 is 15 amino acids long. Germline V lookup: CDR1 MRHNA, CDR2 SNTAGT. This CDR3 reads CASSEIAGGPYEQFF. The CDR3 DNA reads TGTGCCAGCAGTGAAATAGCGGGAGGGCCATATGAGCAGTTCTTC.

The rearrangement joins TRBV4-3 to TRBJ1-4, with D unclear. Germline-derived CDR1 and CDR2 are LGHNA and YSLEER. The CDR3 loop spans 17 amino acids. The germline V and J ends were trimmed by 0 bases and 0 bases, with 11 bases remaining between them. CDR3 nucleotides: TGCGCCAGCAGCCAAGATCTTCAGGCAGCAACTAATGAAAAACTGTTTTTT. This sequence encodes CASSQDLQAATNEKLFF.

This rearrangement joins TRBV28 to TRBJ2-7; D is possibly TRBD1 (6 bases). Trimming stripped 3 bases from V and 7 bases from J, with 13 bases between. CDR3 length: 13 residues. CDR1 and CDR2 from the germline V gene are MDHEN and SYDVKM. The CDR3 region is CASSFQGSREQYF. The DNA of the CDR3 is TGTGCCAGCAGTTTTCAGGGGTCGAGGGAGCAGTACTTC.

This chain connects TRBV7-6 to TRBJ2-2; D may be TRBD1 (6 bases). Germline V lookup: CDR1 SGHVS, CDR2 FNYEAQ. This CDR3 has 19 residues. V dropped 5 bases and J dropped 0 bases, with 22 bases sitting between them. CDR3 loop: CASSPTVGTPSSNTGELFF. The CDR3 bases are TGTGCCAGCAGCCCAACCGTAGGGACACCCTCATCGAACACCGGGGAGCTGTTTTTT.

The CDR3 loop reads CASSSDNYNEQFF. DNA for the CDR3: TGTGCCAGCAGCTCGGACAACTACAATGAGCAGTTCTTC. V and J are TRBV6-1 and TRBJ2-1, with TRBD1 as a possible D gene (5 bases). The CDR3 is made up of 13 amino acids. Germline-derived CDR1 and CDR2 are MNHNS and SASEGT. Trimming took off 6 bases at V and 3 bases at J, with 9 bases between the two ends.

The chain combines TRBV7-2 with TRBJ1-5; D gene ambiguous. Germline values: CDR1 SGHTA, CDR2 FQGNSA. Between the trimmed V and J ends, which lost 5 bases and 0 bases, there was a span of 11 bases. This CDR3 comprises 15 residues. The CDR3 DNA sequence: TGTGCCAGCAGCCCCGGGGTAAATAGCAATCAGCCCCAGCATTTT. It specifies CASSPGVNSNQPQHF.

V is TRBV19 and J is TRBJ1-3; D gene unclear. Germline V CDR1 and CDR2: LNHDA, SQIVND (reference sequence). This CDR3 contains 18 residues. V lost 7 bases and J 0 bases, leaving 22 bases between the germline ends. The CDR3 DNA sequence: TGTGCCAGTACTCCCAGTTCGTTGAGGATCGGCTCTGGAAACACCATATATTTT. Translating gives CASTPSSLRIGSGNTIYF.

The J gene is TRBJ2-7, the V gene TRBV27; a weak D match, TRBD1 (6 bases). V lost 5 bases and J 12 bases, leaving 20 bases between the germline ends. The CDR3 sequence is 13 residues long. Germline-derived CDR1 and CDR2 are MNHEY and SMNVEV (reference sequence). The CDR3: CASSLATGLLMYF. Here the CDR3 DNA reads TGTGCCAGCAGTCTCGCCACAGGGCTTCTGATGTACTTC.

This chain uses TRBV27 with TRBJ2-5; TRBD1 is a possible D gene (6 bases). V was pared by 0 bases and J by 5 bases, with 16 bases between. The CDR3 loop spans 16 amino acids. Germline V CDR1 and CDR2: MNHEY, SMNVEV (reference sequence). As DNA, the CDR3 is TGTGCCAGCAGTTTATCATACCACAGGGCGGAGGAGACCCAGTACTTC. Translation gives CASSLSYHRAEETQYF.

V usage is TRBV11-2 and J usage is TRBJ1-2; possibly TRBD1 for D (5 bases). Per the germline V gene, CDR1 is SGHAT and CDR2 is FQNNGV. CDR3 length: 16 amino acids. Between the trimmed V and J ends, which lost 4 bases and 4 bases, there was a span of 19 bases. This CDR3 is CASSSVGGGNSYGYTF. The CDR3 DNA follows: TGTGCCAGCAGCTCCGTCGGGGGGGGTAATTCCTATGGCTACACCTTC.

This chain uses TRBV29-1 with TRBJ2-1, with D possibly being TRBD2 (5 bases). Germline V gene lookup returns CDR1 SQVTM and CDR2 ANQGSEA. The CDR3 is 12 amino acids. Trimming cost V 3 bases and J 6 bases, with 9 bases left between them. CDR3 in DNA: TGCAGCGTTGAGGCTAGCAGCAATGAGCAGTTCTTC. This sequence encodes CSVEASSNEQFF.